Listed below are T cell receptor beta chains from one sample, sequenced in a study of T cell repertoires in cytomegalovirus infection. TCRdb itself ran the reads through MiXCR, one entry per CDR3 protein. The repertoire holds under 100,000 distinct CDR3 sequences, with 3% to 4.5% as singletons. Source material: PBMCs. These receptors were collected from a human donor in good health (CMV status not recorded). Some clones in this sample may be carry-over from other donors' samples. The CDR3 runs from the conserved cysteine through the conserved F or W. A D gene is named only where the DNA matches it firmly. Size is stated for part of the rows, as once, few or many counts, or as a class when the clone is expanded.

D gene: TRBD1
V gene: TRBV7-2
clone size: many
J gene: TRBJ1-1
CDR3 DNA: TGTGCCAGCAGCCCGGACAGGGTGAACACTGAAGCTTTCTTT
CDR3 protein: CASSPDRVNTEAFF

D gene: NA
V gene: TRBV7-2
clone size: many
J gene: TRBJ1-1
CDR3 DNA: TGTGCCAGCAGTCGAGGAAGGGACACTGAAGCTTTCTTT
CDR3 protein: CASSRGRDTEAFF

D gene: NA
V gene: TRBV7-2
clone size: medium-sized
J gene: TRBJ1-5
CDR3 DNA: TGTGCCAGCAGCTTAGACGGGAGGATTAATCAGCCCCAGCATTTT
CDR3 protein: CASSLDGRINQPQHF

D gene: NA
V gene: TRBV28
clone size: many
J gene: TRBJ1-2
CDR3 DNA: TGTGCCAGCAGATCACCTCTAGTCACCCTAAACTATGGCTACACCTTC
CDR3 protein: CASRSPLVTLNYGYTF

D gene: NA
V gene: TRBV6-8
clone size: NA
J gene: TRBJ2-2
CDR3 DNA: TGTGCCAGCATTGGAGGAGGCAGGGGAACCACCGGGGAGCTGTTTTTT
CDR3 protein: CASIGGGRGTTGELFF

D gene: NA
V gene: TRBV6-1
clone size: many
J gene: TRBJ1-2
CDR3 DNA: TGTGCCAGCAGTCGGGGACATAGCTATGGCTACACCTTC
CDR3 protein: CASSRGHSYGYTF

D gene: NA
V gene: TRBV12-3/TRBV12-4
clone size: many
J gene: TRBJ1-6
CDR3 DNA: TGTGCCAGCAGTTTACCGGGCTCTATGACACCCCTCCACTTT
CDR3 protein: CASSLPGSMTPLHF

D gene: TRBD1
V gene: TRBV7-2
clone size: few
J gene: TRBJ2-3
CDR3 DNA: TGTGCCAGCAGCTTGAGGAGACAGGGGAGCACAGATACGCAGTATTTT
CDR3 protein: CASSLRRQGSTDTQYF

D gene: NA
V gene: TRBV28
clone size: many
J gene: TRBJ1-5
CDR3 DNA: TGTGCCAGCAGTTCATGGGCCCGGGGAGGGGGTCAGCCCCAGCATTTT
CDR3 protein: CASSSWARGGGQPQHF

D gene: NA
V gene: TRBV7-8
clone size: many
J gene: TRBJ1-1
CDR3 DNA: TGTGCCAGCAGCTTAGCGAGGTCGGACACTGAAGCTTTCTTT
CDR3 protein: CASSLARSDTEAFF

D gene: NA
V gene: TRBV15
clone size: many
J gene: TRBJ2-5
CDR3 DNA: TGTGCCACAGGGACCAACCAAGAGACCCAGTACTTC
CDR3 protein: CATGTNQETQYF

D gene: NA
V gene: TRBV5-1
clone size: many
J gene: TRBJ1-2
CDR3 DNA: TGCGCCAGCAGCCGAGGGACCGACGTGGGTGGCTACACCTTC
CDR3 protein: CASSRGTDVGGYTF

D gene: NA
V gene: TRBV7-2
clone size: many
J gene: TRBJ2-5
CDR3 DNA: TGTGCCAGCAGCATACCACCGGGTACCCAGTACTTC
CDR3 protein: CASSIPPGTQYF

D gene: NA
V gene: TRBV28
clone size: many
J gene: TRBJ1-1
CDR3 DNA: TGTGCCAGCAGTTTAGTGCGAGTAATGAACACTGAAGCTTTCTTT
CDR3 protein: CASSLVRVMNTEAFF

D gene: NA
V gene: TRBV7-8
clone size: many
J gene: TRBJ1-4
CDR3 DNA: TGTGCCAGCAGTTTGGGGGATACTAATGAAAAACTGTTTTTT
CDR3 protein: CASSLGDTNEKLFF

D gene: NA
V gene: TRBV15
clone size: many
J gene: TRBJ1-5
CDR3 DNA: TGTGCCACCAGCAGAGGGGGGGGTATTCAGCCCCAGCATTTT
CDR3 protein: CATSRGGGIQPQHF

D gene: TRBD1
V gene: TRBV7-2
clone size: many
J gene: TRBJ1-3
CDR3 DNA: TGTGCCAGCAGCGCGGGACAGGGTTTCTCTGGAAACACCATATATTTT
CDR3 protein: CASSAGQGFSGNTIYF

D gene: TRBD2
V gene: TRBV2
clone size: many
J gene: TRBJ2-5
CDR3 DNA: TGTGCCAGCACCCAGACTAGCGGGGGGGAAGAGACCCAGTACTTC
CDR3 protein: CASTQTSGGEETQYF

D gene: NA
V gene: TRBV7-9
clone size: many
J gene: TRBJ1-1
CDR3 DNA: TGTGCCAGCAGCTTCAGCCACACTGAAGCTTTCTTT
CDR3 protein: CASSFSHTEAFF

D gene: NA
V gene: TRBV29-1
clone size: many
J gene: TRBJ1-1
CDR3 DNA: TGCAGCGTTGACCTTACAGGGTGGACTGAAGCTTTCTTT
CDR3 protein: CSVDLTGWTEAFF

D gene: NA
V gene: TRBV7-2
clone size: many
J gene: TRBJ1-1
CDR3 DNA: TGTGCCAGCATCAGTTACTCTGGAGGGAACACTGAAGCTTTCTTT
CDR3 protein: CASISYSGGNTEAFF

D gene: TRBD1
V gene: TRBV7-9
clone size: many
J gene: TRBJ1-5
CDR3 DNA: TGTGCCAGCAGCTCACAATCCGGGACAGGGTTCAGCAGCAATCAGCCCCAGCATTTT
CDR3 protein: CASSSQSGTGFSSNQPQHF

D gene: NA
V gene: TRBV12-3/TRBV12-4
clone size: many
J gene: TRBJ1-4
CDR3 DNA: TGTGCCAGCAGTTTTGGAGGGCTAGGGGTAAATGAAAAACTGTTTTTT
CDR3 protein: CASSFGGLGVNEKLFF

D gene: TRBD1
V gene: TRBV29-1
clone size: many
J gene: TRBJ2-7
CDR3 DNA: TGCAGCGTTGTTGCCTTGACAGGGGTTCTTTCCTACGAGCAGTACTTC
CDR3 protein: CSVVALTGVLSYEQYF

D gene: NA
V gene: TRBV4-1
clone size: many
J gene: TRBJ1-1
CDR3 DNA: TGCGCCAGCAGCCAAGGCATCACGATCACTGAAGCTTTCTTT
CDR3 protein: CASSQGITITEAFF

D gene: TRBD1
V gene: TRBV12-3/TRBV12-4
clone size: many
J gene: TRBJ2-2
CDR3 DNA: TGTGCCAGCAGCTTGCGGATGACAGGGAGCACCGGGGAGCTGTTTTTT
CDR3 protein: CASSLRMTGSTGELFF